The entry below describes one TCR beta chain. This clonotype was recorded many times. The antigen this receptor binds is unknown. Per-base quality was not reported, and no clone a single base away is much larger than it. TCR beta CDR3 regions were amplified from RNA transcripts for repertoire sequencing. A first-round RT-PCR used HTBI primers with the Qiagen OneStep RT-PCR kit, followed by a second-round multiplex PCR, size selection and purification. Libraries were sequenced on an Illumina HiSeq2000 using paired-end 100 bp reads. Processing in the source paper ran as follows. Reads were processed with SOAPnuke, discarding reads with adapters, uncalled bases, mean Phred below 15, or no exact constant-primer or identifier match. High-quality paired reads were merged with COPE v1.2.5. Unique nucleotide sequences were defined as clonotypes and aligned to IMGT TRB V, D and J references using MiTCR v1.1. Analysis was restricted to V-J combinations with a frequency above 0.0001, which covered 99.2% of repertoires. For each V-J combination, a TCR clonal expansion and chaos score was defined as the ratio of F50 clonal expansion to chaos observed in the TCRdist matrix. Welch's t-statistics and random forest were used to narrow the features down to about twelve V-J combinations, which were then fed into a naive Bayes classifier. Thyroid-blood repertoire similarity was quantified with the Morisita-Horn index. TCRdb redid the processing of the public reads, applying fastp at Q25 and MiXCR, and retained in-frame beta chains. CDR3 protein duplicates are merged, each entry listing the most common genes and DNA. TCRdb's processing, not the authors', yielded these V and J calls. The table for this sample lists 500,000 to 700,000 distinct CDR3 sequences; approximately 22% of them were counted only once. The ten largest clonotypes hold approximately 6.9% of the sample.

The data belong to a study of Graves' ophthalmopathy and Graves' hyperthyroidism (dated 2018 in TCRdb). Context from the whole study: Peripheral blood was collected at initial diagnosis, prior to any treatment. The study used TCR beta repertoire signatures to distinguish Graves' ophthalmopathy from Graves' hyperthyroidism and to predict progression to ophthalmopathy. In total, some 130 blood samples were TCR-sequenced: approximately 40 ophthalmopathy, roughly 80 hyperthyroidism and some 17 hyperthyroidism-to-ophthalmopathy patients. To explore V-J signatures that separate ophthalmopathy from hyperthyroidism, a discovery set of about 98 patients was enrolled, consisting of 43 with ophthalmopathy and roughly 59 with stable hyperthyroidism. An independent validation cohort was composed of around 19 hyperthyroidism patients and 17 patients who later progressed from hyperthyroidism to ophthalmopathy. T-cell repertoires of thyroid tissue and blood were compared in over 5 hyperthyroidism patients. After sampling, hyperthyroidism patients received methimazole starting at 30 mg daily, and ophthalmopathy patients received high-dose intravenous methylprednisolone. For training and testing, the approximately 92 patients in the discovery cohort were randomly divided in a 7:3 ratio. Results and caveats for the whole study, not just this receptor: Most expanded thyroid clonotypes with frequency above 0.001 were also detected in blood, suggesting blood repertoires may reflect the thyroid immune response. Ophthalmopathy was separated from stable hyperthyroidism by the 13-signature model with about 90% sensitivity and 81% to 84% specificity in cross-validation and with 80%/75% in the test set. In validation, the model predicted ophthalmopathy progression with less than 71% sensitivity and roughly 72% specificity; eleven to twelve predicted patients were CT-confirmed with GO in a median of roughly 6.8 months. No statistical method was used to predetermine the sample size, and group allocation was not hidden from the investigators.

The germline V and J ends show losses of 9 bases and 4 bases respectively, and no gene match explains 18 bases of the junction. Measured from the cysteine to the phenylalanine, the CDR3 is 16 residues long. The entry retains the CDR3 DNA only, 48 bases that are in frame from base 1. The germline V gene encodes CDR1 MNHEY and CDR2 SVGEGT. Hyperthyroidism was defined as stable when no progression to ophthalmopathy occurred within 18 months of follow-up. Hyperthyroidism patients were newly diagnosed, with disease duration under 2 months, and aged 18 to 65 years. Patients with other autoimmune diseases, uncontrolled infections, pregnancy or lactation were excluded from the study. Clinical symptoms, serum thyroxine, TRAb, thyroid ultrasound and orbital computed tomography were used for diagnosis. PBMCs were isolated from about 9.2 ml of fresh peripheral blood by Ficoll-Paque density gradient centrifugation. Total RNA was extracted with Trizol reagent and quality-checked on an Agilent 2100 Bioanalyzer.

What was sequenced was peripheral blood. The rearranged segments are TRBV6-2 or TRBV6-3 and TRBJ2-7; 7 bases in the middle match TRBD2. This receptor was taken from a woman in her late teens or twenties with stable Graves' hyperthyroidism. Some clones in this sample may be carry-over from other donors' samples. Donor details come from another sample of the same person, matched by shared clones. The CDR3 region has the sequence CASLTLSGDVRYEQYF. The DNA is TGTGCCAGTCTAACTTTGAGCGGGGACGTGAGGTACGAGCAGTACTTC.